This TCR beta chain came from a study of EBV T-cell therapy then PD-1 blockade in nasopharyngeal carcinoma (dated by TCRdb to the early 2020s). The label giving this sample's time point can be read as: 266 days after commencement of treatment, after nivolumab therapy. Per the publication, the treatment or condition label means: AdE1-LMPpoly-expanded autologous EBV-specific T-cell therapy followed by anti-PD-1 nivolumab. The germline V gene yields MNHEY for CDR1 and SVGEGT for CDR2. The CDR3 holds 14 amino acids from the cysteine to the phenylalanine. Only CDR3 DNA is held: 42 bases, read in frame from base 1. At the junction V is shortened by 2 bases and J by 5 bases, with 13 bases in between. The Qiagen DNeasy Kit was used to extract genomic DNA from the sorted cells. Deep sequencing of the TCR beta chain was done on the immunoSEQ platform. From the authors' description of their analysis: Repertoire data analysis was performed with the immunoSEQ Analyzer software. TCRdb mirrors the immuneACCESS table, restricted to in-frame sequences. Some clones are absent from its copies; in checked studies, under half trace to an unresolved V gene, and the reason for the others is unknown. That table supplies the V and J calls and clone size; D and trimming were determined from the DNA. The sample contains 20,000 or so clones, around 80% of them found a single time. The ten most abundant clones make up roughly a third of the sample.

This clone was seen a handful of times. This receptor's antigen is unknown. Base-call qualities are not available, and no considerably larger clone is one nucleotide away. The sample was CD8+ T cells from blood, taken at day 266 from a patient whose treatment included autologous EBV-specific T cells and nivolumab. The rearrangement joined TRBV6-2 or TRBV6-3 to TRBJ2-7; the D element could tentatively be TRBD1 or TRBD2, as 5 bases agree for each. This sequence was found in a man in his forties with nasopharyngeal carcinoma. The CDR3 reads as follows: CASSYEGPSNEQYF. The DNA sequence is given as TGTGCCAGCAGTTACGAGGGGCCGTCGAACGAGCAGTACTTC.